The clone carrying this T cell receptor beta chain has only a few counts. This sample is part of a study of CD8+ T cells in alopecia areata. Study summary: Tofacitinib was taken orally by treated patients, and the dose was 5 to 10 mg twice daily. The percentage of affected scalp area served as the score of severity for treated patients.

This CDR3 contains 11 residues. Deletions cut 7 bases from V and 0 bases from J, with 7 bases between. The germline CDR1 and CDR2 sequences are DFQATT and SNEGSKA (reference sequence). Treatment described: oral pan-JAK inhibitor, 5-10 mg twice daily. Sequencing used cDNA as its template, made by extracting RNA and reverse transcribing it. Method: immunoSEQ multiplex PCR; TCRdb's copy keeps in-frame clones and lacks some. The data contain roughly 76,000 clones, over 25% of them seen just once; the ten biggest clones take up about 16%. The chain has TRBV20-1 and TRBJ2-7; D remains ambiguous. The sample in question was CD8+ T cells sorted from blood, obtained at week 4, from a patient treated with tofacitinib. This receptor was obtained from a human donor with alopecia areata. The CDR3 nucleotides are TGCAGTGTTGAAGCCTCCTACGAGCAGTACTTC. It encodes CSVEASYEQYF.